The 2 T cell receptor beta chains below all came from one sample that was sequenced in a study of cytomegalovirus exposure and HLA in healthy donors. This table comes from immunoSEQ multiplex PCR, and its TCRdb copy is limited to in-frame clones, with some not included. This sample yields about 200,000 clones, of which roughly 88% are seen a single time; about an eighth belongs to the top ten. Sequenced material: PBMCs. The receptors were gathered from a young woman in good health and CMV-seropositive.

The chain is built from TRBV9 and TRBJ2-3, with TRBD2 matching over 9 bases. The J segment lost 8 bases and the V segment lost 5 bases, leaving 12 bases of the junction unmatched. Germline assignment: CDR1 SGDLS and CDR2 YYNGEE. There are 15 residues in the CDR3. For the CDR3, the DNA is TGTGCCAGCAGTCGGAGACTAGCGGCGGTGCGTACGCAGTATTTT. Translated: CASSRRLAAVRTQYF.

V usage is TRBV27 and J usage is TRBJ2-7; 7 positions match TRBD2. The CDR3 totals 15 residues. Germline CDR1 reads MNHEY; CDR2 reads SMNVEV (reference sequence). Germline trimming cut 0 bases from V and 0 bases from J; bases unmatched to any gene: 2. In DNA, the CDR3 is TGTGCCAGCAGTTTATCCGGGGGGTCCTCCTACGAGCAGTACTTC. Its protein is CASSLSGGSSYEQYF.